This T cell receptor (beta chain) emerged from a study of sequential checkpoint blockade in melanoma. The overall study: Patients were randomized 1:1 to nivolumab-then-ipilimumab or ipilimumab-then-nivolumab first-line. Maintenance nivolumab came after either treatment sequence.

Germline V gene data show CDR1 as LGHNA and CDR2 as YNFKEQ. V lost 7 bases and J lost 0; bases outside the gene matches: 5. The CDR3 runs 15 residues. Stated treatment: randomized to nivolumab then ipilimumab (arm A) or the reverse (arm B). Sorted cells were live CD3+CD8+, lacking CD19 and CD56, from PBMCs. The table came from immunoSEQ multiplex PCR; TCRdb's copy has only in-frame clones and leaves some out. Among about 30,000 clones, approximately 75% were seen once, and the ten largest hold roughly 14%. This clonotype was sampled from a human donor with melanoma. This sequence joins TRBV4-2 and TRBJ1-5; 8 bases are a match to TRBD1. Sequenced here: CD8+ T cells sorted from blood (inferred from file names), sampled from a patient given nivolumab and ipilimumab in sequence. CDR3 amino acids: CASNQGAYSNQPQHF. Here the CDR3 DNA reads TGTGCCAGCAATCAGGGGGCTTATAGCAATCAGCCCCAGCATTTT.